This TCR beta chain was retrieved from a study of cytomegalovirus exposure and HLA in healthy donors. Study conclusions and caveats: With further analysis later on, most CMV-associated TCR beta chains appeared HLA-restricted.

Nominally healthy donors were sampled, though unrecorded immune exposures were likely. Use of 60 Vbeta and 13 Jbeta primers characterized the PCR. The data were produced by immunoSEQ multiplex PCR, yet TCRdb's version contains in-frame clones alone and is incomplete. The table records 65,000 to 90,000 clones, about 69% of them present only once. With regard to this clone: The antigen is undetermined.

The CDR3 extends over 15 amino acids. Germline V lookup: CDR1 SGHTA, CDR2 FQGNSA. Trimming removed 0 bases from V and 8 bases from J; junction bases left unmatched: 7. The sequenced sample consisted of PBMCs. V gene TRBV7-2 combines with J gene TRBJ2-1; 7 nucleotides match TRBD2. The TCR sequence derives from a woman aged 40 to 50 in good health and CMV-seropositive. CDR3 loop: CASSLASGGLDEQFF. In nucleotides, the CDR3 is TGTGCCAGCAGCTTAGCTTCGGGGGGTCTCGATGAGCAGTTCTTC. Variable domain in full (rest from reference TRBV7-2 and TRBJ2-1): GAGVSQSPSNKVTEKGKDVELRCDPISGHTALYWYRQSLGQGLEFLIYFQGNSAPDKSGLPSDRFSAERTGGSVSTLTIQRTQQEDSAVYLCASSLASGGLDEQFFGPGTRLTVL.